The entry that follows covers one T cell receptor (beta chain) sequence. Its target is not known. The sample originates from a study of T cells in pancreatic ductal adenocarcinoma. Whole-study findings and limits: Blood clonality (around 0.066) did not differ significantly from tumor (about 0.11). This surgical cohort overrepresents the minority presenting with early-stage disease. Blood had more productive templates and about 8-fold more unique clonotypes than tumor.

V lost 1 base to trimming and J lost 6 bases, with 7 bases between them. The CDR3 is 13 residues long. Per germline, CDR1 SGHAT and CDR2 FQNNGV. Surgery without prior neoadjuvant therapy was the treatment of the selected pancreatic ductal adenocarcinoma patients. Only in-frame clones appear in the TCRdb table, and some are missing; sequencing was by immunoSEQ multiplex PCR. The table has under 20,000 clones, 88% seen once. The J gene is TRBJ1-5, the V gene TRBV11-2; D is unresolved. What was sequenced was PBMCs. This clonotype was obtained from a human donor with pancreatic ductal adenocarcinoma. This chain's CDR3 is CASSLVGSQPQHF. The CDR3 region has the DNA TGTGCCAGCAGCTTAGTAGGGAGTCAGCCCCAGCATTTT.